This entry describes one T cell receptor beta chain. Authors' methods: Estimated nucleated cell counts came from reference gene primer amplification. Sequencing was performed with immunoSEQ multiplex PCR; in TCRdb, only in-frame clones are kept and a portion is missing. V, J and clone size were drawn from that table, and D and trimming were deduced from the DNA. The sample contains 150,000 to 200,000 clones, around 90% of which appear only once. Germline V gene data show CDR1 as MDHEN and CDR2 as SYDVKM. The CDR3 sequence is 15 residues long. The V and J ends lost 3 bases and 4 bases, in that order; junction bases with no gene match: 7. The data are from a study of blood T cell repertoires in COVID-19. Overall study context: The samples span acute and convalescent COVID-19 from the United States, Italy and Spain. T cells, B-cell-depleted T cells, or PBMCs provided the cDNA or gDNA that served as material.

This sequence joins TRBV28 and TRBJ2-5; 8 nucleotides match TRBD2. The sequence derives from a man between 50 and 59 years old with acute or convalescent COVID-19. Sequencing used peripheral blood. The CDR3 region is CASSLPRGGRETQYF. CDR3 in DNA: TGTGCCAGCAGTTTGCCACGGGGGGGCAGAGAGACCCAGTACTTC.